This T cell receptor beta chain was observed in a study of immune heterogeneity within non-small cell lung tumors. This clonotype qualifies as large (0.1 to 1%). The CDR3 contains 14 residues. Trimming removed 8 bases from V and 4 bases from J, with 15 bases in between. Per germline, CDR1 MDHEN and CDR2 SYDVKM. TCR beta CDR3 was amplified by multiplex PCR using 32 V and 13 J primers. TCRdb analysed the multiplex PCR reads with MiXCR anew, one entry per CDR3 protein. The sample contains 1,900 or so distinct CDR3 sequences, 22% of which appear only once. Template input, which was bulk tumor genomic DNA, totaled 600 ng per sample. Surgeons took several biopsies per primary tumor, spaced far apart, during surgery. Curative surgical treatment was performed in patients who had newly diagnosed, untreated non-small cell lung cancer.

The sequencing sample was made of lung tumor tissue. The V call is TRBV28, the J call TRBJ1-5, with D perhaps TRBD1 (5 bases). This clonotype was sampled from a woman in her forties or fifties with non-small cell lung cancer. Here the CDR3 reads CASGSGTVNQPQHF. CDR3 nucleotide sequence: TGTGCCAGCGGGTCCGGGACTGTAAATCAGCCCCAGCATTTT.